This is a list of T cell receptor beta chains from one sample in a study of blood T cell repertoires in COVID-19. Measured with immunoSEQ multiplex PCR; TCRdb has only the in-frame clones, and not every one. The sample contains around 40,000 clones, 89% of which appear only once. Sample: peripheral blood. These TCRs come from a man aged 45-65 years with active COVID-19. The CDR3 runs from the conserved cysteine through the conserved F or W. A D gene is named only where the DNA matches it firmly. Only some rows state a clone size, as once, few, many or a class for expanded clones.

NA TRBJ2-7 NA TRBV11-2 CASSLQGLAAPYEQYF TGTGCCAGCAGCTTACAGGGGCTAGCGGCCCCCTACGAGCAGTACTTC
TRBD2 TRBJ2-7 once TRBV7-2 CASSLTSGSYDEQYF TGTGCCAGCAGCCTAACTAGCGGGAGTTACGACGAGCAGTACTTC
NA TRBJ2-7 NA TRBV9 CASSGGPTFYEQYF TGTGCCAGCAGCGGAGGTCCGACCTTCTACGAGCAGTACTTC
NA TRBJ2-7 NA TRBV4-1 CASSPGGTDVLEQYF TGCGCCAGCAGCCCAGGAGGGACCGACGTCCTCGAGCAGTACTTC
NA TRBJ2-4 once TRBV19 CASSIGPDGGNIQYF TGTGCCAGTAGTATTGGGCCGGATGGAGGGAACATTCAGTACTTC
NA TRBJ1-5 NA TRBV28 CASGRNPRGQPQHF TGTGCCAGCGGTAGAAATCCCAGGGGTCAGCCCCAGCATTTT
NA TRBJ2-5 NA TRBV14 CASSQGTEPQETQYF TGTGCCAGCAGCCAAGGGACAGAGCCCCAAGAGACCCAGTACTTC
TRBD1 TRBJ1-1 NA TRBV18 CASSPRDRGNTEAFF TGTGCCAGCTCACCTAGGGACAGGGGGAACACTGAAGCTTTCTTT
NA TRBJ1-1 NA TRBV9 CASSVGSGEGYSSAFF TGTGCCAGCAGCGTAGGCTCAGGGGAGGGATATAGCTCGGCTTTCTTT
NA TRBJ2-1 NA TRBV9 CATRGISSYNEQFF TGTGCCACACGCGGGATCAGCTCCTACAATGAGCAGTTCTTC
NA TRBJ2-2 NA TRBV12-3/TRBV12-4 CASTGLPGGELFF TGTGCCAGCACTGGACTCCCGGGCGGGGAGCTGTTTTTT
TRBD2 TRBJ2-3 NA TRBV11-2 CASSFATGGLTDTQYF TGTGCCAGCAGCTTTGCGACGGGAGGACTCACAGATACGCAGTATTTT
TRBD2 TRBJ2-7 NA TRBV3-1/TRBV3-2 CASSSQRESSYEQYF TGTGCCAGCAGCTCCCAGCGGGAGTCCTCCTACGAGCAGTACTTC
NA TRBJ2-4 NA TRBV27 CASSFADIQYF TGTGCCAGCAGTTTTGCGGACATTCAGTACTTC
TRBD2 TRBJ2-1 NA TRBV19 CASSIGLAGGNEQFF TGTGCCAGTAGTATTGGTCTAGCGGGAGGCAATGAGCAGTTCTTC
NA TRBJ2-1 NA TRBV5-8 CASSSQYNEQFF TGTGCCAGCAGCTCGCAGTACAATGAGCAGTTCTTC
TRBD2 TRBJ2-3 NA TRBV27 CASSHILAARTDTQYF TGTGCCAGCAGTCATATCCTAGCGGCTCGCACAGATACGCAGTATTTT
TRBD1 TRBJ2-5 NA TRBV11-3 CASRSGTGNQETQYF TGTGCCAGCAGGTCCGGGACAGGGAACCAAGAGACCCAGTACTTC
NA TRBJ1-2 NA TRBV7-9 CASPGVDNGYTF TGTGCCAGCCCCGGGGTCGATAATGGCTACACCTTC
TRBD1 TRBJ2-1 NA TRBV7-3 CASSLTMTGGGTKFF TGTGCCAGCAGCTTAACAATGACAGGGGGCGGGACGAAGTTCTTC
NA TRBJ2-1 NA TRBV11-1 CASSLDRNEQFF TGTGCCAGCAGTCTCGACAGGAATGAGCAGTTCTTC
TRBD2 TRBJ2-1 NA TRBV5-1 CASSPGLAGVKDNEQFF TGCGCCAGCAGCCCCGGACTAGCGGGAGTAAAGGACAATGAGCAGTTCTTC
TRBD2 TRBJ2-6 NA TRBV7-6 CASSQNSGSFGANVLTF TGTGCCAGCAGCCAAAACAGCGGGAGTTTTGGGGCCAACGTCCTGACTTTC
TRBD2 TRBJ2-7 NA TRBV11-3 CASSRRTSGSDEQYF TGTGCCAGCAGCCGCCGAACTAGCGGGAGTGACGAGCAGTACTTC
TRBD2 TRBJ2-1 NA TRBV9 CASSPGTSGNEQFF TGTGCCAGCAGCCCAGGGACTAGCGGCAATGAGCAGTTCTTC
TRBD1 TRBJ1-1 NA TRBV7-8 CASSLVGTGGMNTEAFF TGTGCCAGCAGCTTAGTCGGGACAGGGGGCATGAACACTGAAGCTTTCTTT
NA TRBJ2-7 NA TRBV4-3 CASSQAAGYEQYF TGCGCCAGCAGCCAAGCCGCGGGCTACGAGCAGTACTTC
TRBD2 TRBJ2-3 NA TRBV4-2 CASSEEGAAGGPDTQYF TGTGCCAGCAGCGAAGAGGGCGCAGCGGGAGGGCCAGATACGCAGTATTTT
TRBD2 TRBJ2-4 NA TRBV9 CASSSETSGSKNIQYF TGTGCCAGCAGCTCAGAGACTAGCGGAAGCAAAAACATTCAGTACTTC
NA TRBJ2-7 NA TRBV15 CATSRDAGEQYF TGTGCCACCAGCAGAGATGCCGGGGAGCAGTACTTC
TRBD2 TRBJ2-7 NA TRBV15 CATSTSLAAGGPYEQYF TGTGCCACCAGCACCTCGCTGGCAGCGGGAGGGCCCTACGAGCAGTACTTC
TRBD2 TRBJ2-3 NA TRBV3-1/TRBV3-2 CASDNRGSRSDTQYF TGTGCCAGCGACAACCGCGGGAGTCGGTCAGATACGCAGTATTTT
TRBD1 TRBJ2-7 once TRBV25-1 CASSDLGTGNYEQYF TGTGCCAGCAGTGATTTAGGGACAGGGAATTACGAGCAGTACTTC
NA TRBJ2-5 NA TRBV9 CASSVGGGNGETQYF TGTGCCAGCAGCGTAGGCGGAGGGAACGGGGAGACCCAGTACTTC
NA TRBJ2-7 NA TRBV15 CATSRDAAGAYEQYF TGTGCCACCAGCAGAGATGCGGCAGGGGCGTACGAGCAGTACTTC
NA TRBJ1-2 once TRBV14 CASSHLEGDGYTF TGTGCCAGCAGCCACCTAGAGGGGGATGGCTACACCTTC
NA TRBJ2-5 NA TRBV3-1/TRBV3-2 CASSQRGRETQYF TGTGCCAGCAGCCAAAGGGGTCGGGAGACCCAGTACTTC
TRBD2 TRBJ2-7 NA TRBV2 CASRGGPGGSYEQYF TGTGCCAGCAGGGGGGGACCCGGGGGGTCCTACGAGCAGTACTTC
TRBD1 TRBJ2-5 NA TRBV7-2 CASSLGGTGGRETQYF TGTGCCAGCAGCTTAGGTGGGACAGGGGGCCGAGAGACCCAGTACTTC
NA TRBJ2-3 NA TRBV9 CASSVEGYLTNTQYF TGTGCCAGCAGTGTGGAGGGGTACTTAACTAATACGCAGTATTTT
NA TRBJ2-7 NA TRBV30 CAGKTQGRSYEQYF TGTGCCGGAAAGACACAGGGCAGGTCCTACGAGCAGTACTTC
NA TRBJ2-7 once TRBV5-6 CASSFGTPSSYEQYF TGTGCCAGCAGCTTCGGGACACCGAGCTCCTACGAGCAGTACTTC
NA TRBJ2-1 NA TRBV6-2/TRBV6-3 CASSPSRLVQEQFF TGTGCCAGCAGTCCCTCCAGACTCGTTCAGGAGCAGTTCTTC
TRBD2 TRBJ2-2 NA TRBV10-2 CASSSSGEARPGELFF TGCGCCAGCAGCTCTAGCGGGGAAGCACGCCCCGGGGAGCTGTTTTTT
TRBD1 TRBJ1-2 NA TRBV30 CAWSVQGAGYGYTF TGTGCCTGGAGTGTTCAGGGGGCGGGTTATGGCTACACCTTC
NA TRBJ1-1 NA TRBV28 CASSGYRVGTEAFF TGTGCCAGCAGTGGATACAGGGTGGGCACTGAAGCTTTCTTT
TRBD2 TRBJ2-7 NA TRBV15 CATSPWTSGSTEQYF TGTGCCACCAGCCCCTGGACTAGCGGGAGTACGGAGCAGTACTTC
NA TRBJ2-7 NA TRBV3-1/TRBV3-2 CASSPTITGESEQYF TGTGCCAGCAGCCCCACAATTACGGGAGAATCCGAGCAGTACTTC
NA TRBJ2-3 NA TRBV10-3 CAISDGFQDTQYF TGTGCCATCAGTGACGGGTTTCAAGATACGCAGTATTTT
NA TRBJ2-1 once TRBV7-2 CASSLVGIDHNEQFF TGTGCCAGCAGCTTAGTCGGGATTGATCACAATGAGCAGTTCTTC
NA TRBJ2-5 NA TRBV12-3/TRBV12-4 CASSLYDDGDQYF TGTGCCAGCAGTCTCTACGACGACGGGGACCAGTACTTC
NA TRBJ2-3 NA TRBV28 CASSANRPRTDTQYF TGTGCCAGCAGTGCCAACAGGCCTCGCACAGATACGCAGTATTTT
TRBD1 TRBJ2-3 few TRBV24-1 CATQRTGDSTDTQYF TGTGCCACTCAGAGGACAGGCGACTCCACAGATACGCAGTATTTT
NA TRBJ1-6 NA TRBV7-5 CARSQHREPEGNSPLHF TGTGCCAGAAGCCAGCACAGGGAGCCGGAAGGTAATTCACCCCTCCACTTT
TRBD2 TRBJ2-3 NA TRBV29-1 CSVRTSGSTDTQYF TGCAGCGTCCGGACTAGCGGTAGCACAGATACGCAGTATTTT